This T cell receptor beta chain was obtained from a study of regulatory T cells in long-lasting Graves disease. TCR beta libraries were built with iRepertoire HTBI primers and Arm-PCR of CDR3 regions. TCRdb passed the multiplex PCR reads through MiXCR, listing each CDR3 protein once. Among around 430,000 distinct CDR3 sequences listed, roughly 22% were seen once. This clonotype occurred a few times. What it binds is not known. V shed 2 bases and J shed 1 base, with 9 bases lying between them. CDR1 GTSNPN and CDR2 SVGIG come from the germline V gene (reference sequence). This CDR3 is 13 amino acids long. Time point noted: persistent/refractory GD, antithyroid drugs over 5 years with positive TRAb. TCR sequences were obtained from RNA taken from PBMCs. General study findings and limits: Persistent disease preferred TRBV28, TRBJ1-2 and TRBJ2-5. TCR diversity was lower in persistent Graves' patients (versus newly diagnosed ones).

The source is a female donor with Graves disease. Sequencing used peripheral blood mononuclear cells (PBMCs), obtained when the disease was refractory, from a patient treated with antithyroid drugs. V is TRBV30 and J is TRBJ2-7, with D hard to call. For the CDR3, the DNA is TGTGCCTGGAGTACCGACATTTCCTACGAGCAGTACTTC. Residues: CAWSTDISYEQYF.